This is a list of T cell receptor beta chains from one sample in a study of breast tumors, draining lymph nodes, adjacent tissues. Each CDR3 protein gets one entry after TCRdb re-called the multiplex PCR reads with MiXCR. The sample gives 20,000 or so distinct CDR3 sequences, around two fifths of which show up once; 15% to 25% is in the top ten. Sequenced: breast tumor tissue. These receptors were obtained from a female donor with breast cancer. Some clones in this sample may be carry-over from other donors' samples. The conserved cysteine and the conserved F or W are not part of the CDR3 here. The D gene is left open where the match is weak. Clone size is shown for a subset of rows, as once, few, many or a class of expanded clone.

V: TRBV24-1
D: TRBD2
size: medium-sized
CDR3: ATSAGRGAGLDTQY

V: TRBV20-1
D: TRBD1
size: few
CDR3: SARRQGDSPLH

V: TRBV3-2
D: .
size: .
CDR3: ASSQGGAGELF

V: TRBV11-3
D: TRBD1
size: .
CDR3: ASSLDRSGRGQYEQY

V: TRBV3-1
D: .
size: many
CDR3: ASSQETHEVYNEQF

V: TRBV7-8
D: .
size: .
CDR3: ASRGGAAAGELF

V: TRBV25-1
D: .
size: .
CDR3: ASSESGRGDEQY

V: TRBV7-9
D: TRBD2
size: .
CDR3: ASSPGRLAGGGTDTQY

V: TRBV5-1
D: TRBD1
size: many
CDR3: ASSLAAGTGSYEQY

V: TRBV10-1
D: .
size: many
CDR3: ASSDRVNEQF

V: TRBV20-1
D: TRBD2
size: medium-sized
CDR3: SATTSGRAKNIQY

V: TRBV20-1
D: .
size: .
CDR3: SASLSGHEQY

V: TRBV7-9
D: .
size: many
CDR3: ASSLAGENTIY

V: TRBV29-1
D: .
size: many
CDR3: SVDGWVGTDTQY

V: TRBV29-1
D: .
size: .
CDR3: SVGSSSHYNEQF

V: TRBV12-3/TRBV12-4
D: .
size: many
CDR3: ASSPREGPWNEQF

V: TRBV18
D: .
size: many
CDR3: ASSHSESPLH

V: TRBV24-1
D: .
size: many
CDR3: ATDKNEKLF

V: TRBV2
D: .
size: large
CDR3: ASIGRSGNTIY

V: TRBV7-2
D: .
size: .
CDR3: ASSLGLLITGTQH

V: TRBV5-6
D: TRBD2
size: many
CDR3: ASSPPTSYSSYEQY

V: TRBV7-2
D: TRBD2
size: .
CDR3: ASSPRPLAGDSNSGELF

V: TRBV20-1
D: TRBD1
size: .
CDR3: SARDRGYGYT

V: TRBV6-6
D: .
size: .
CDR3: ASSYRVNYGYT

V: TRBV11-2
D: .
size: once
CDR3: ASSLVGTGANVLT

V: TRBV2
D: TRBD1
size: many
CDR3: ASSLTGVGANTEAF

V: TRBV20-1
D: .
size: .
CDR3: SGFSYEQY

V: TRBV29-1
D: .
size: many
CDR3: SVKLVENEQF